One sample yielded the 17 T cell receptor beta chains listed below, sequenced in a study of T cell responses to AZD1222 COVID-19 vaccine. Assay: immunoSEQ multiplex PCR; the TCRdb copy retains only in-frame clones and omits some. Of some 150,000 clones in the sample, over 75% were seen once. This material consisted of peripheral blood, taken on day 0 of AZD1222 vaccination. Source of these receptors: an adult in good health.

The chain recombines TRBV11-2 with TRBJ2-7; D is perhaps TRBD1 (5 bases). Germline-derived CDR1 and CDR2 are SGHAT and FQNNGV. Trimming took 2 bases from V and 3 from J, leaving 8 bases between them. The CDR3 loop spans 13 amino acids. The CDR3 sequence: CASSLRQGYEQYF. The CDR3 DNA reads TGTGCCAGCAGCTTAAGGCAGGGCTACGAGCAGTACTTC.

This chain links TRBV5-1 with TRBJ1-1; D is ambiguous. Germline loops: CDR1 SGHRS, CDR2 YFSETQ. The length of the CDR3 is 13 residues. The germline V and J ends were trimmed by 0 bases and 5 bases, with 8 bases remaining between them. CDR3 residues: CASSLALRTEAFF. In DNA, the CDR3 is TGCGCCAGCAGCTTGGCCCTTCGGACTGAAGCTTTCTTT.

The V gene is TRBV10-3, the J gene TRBJ2-5; 10 nucleotides line up with TRBD1. The CDR3 has 13 amino acids. Germline V gene data show CDR1 as ENHRY and CDR2 as SYGVKD. The CDR3 DNA follows: TGTGCGGGCGGACAGGGGGGTTGGGAGACCCAGTACTTC. Its translation: CAGGQGGWETQYF.

The CDR3 DNA is TGTGCCAGCAGCCCGAGCGGGACCCCAAACACTGAAGCTTTCTTT. Translating it yields CASSPSGTPNTEAFF. The V call is TRBV3-1 (or the pseudogene TRBV3-2), the J call TRBJ1-1, with D possibly TRBD1 on 5 matching bases. The CDR3 is made up of 15 amino acids. Per the germline V gene, CDR1 is LGHDT and CDR2 is YNNKEL (reference sequence). V dropped 4 bases and J dropped 2 bases, with 14 bases sitting between them.

The chain joins TRBV3-1 (or the pseudogene TRBV3-2) to TRBJ2-5; perhaps TRBD1 as D (6 bases). Germline loops: CDR1 LGHDT, CDR2 YNNKEL (reference sequence). This CDR3 is built from 16 residues. V lost 3 bases and J 2 bases, leaving 16 bases between the germline ends. This CDR3 is CASSHHVGQLQETQYF. As DNA, the CDR3 is TGTGCCAGCAGCCATCATGTTGGACAGTTACAAGAGACCCAGTACTTC.

The genes are TRBV6-2 or TRBV6-3 and TRBJ2-3, with 12 bases aligning to TRBD2. The CDR3 is made up of 17 amino acids. V was clipped by 5 bases and J by 0 bases; unmatched bases: 6. Germline CDR1 reads MNHEY; CDR2 reads SVGEGT. CDR3 amino acids: CASSKLAGGPSTDTQYF. The CDR3 nucleotides are TGTGCCAGCAGTAAACTAGCGGGGGGCCCCAGCACAGATACGCAGTATTTT.

V and J are TRBV6-2 or TRBV6-3 and TRBJ1-2; no clear D. This CDR3 spans 14 amino acids. Trimming took 5 bases from V and 0 from J, leaving 10 bases between them. Looked up from germline, CDR1 is MNHEY and CDR2 is SVGEGT. In DNA, the CDR3 is TGTGCCAGCAGTACGCCCCCAACTAACTATGGCTACACCTTC. Translated, it gives CASSTPPTNYGYTF.

The J gene is TRBJ2-2, the V gene TRBV25-1; D not certain. The CDR3 consists of 14 residues. From germline, CDR1 is MGHDK and CDR2 SYGVNS. V lost 1 base, J lost 7 bases, and 10 bases lay in between. The CDR3 loop reads CASSELWAGGELFF. The CDR3 DNA reads as TGTGCCAGCAGTGAATTATGGGCCGGCGGGGAGCTGTTTTTT.

The rearrangement joins TRBV2 to TRBJ1-1; no definite D call. Trimming left V 10 bases short and J 1 base short, with 13 bases between. The length of the CDR3 is 13 residues. In germline, CDR1 is SNHLY, CDR2 FYNNEI. CDR3 loop: CATFRRANTEAFF. CDR3 nucleotides: TGTGCCACCTTTCGACGGGCGAACACTGAAGCTTTCTTT.

The chain couples TRBV6-6 to TRBJ2-7, with a tentative D call TRBD1 (5 bases). This CDR3 has 12 amino acids. Trimming took 6 bases from V and 3 from J, leaving 9 bases between them. Germline CDR1 is MNHNY and CDR2 is SVGAGI (reference sequence). This chain's CDR3 is CASRQGNYEQYF. The DNA of the CDR3 is TGTGCCAGCAGGCAGGGTAACTACGAGCAGTACTTC.

V and J are TRBV6-5 and TRBJ1-2; D uncertain. Germline V gene data show CDR1 as MNHEY and CDR2 as SVGAGI. The CDR3 sequence is 14 residues long. Between the trimmed V and J ends, which lost 3 bases and 2 bases, there was a span of 10 bases. The CDR3 DNA reads as TGTGCCAGCAGTTATCAAGGGCGGAACTATGGCTACACCTTC. As protein: CASSYQGRNYGYTF.

This sequence joins TRBV29-1 and TRBJ1-2; D unresolved. There are 14 residues in the CDR3. With 4 bases removed from V and 4 bases from J, the gap between germline ends came to 16 bases. Looked up from germline, CDR1 is SQVTM and CDR2 is ANQGSEA. The CDR3 here is CSVVPLTVGYGYTF. The CDR3 DNA sequence: TGCAGCGTTGTTCCCCTCACCGTAGGCTATGGCTACACCTTC.

This clone is a singleton in its sample. The genes are TRBV19 and TRBJ1-5; TRBD1 aligns across 8 bases. This CDR3 has 14 amino acids. The J segment lost 2 bases and the V segment lost 4 bases, leaving 1 base of the junction unmatched. Germline V gene sequence: CDR1 LNHDA, CDR2 SQIVND (reference sequence). In DNA form, the CDR3 reads TGTGCCAGTAGTAAGACAGGGGGCAATCAGCCCCAGCATTTT. The encoded protein is CASSKTGGNQPQHF.

The chain has TRBV6-2 or TRBV6-3 and TRBJ2-2; no reliable D call. The CDR3 loop spans 21 amino acids. Germline lookup yields CDR1 MNHEY and CDR2 SVGEGT. V lost 3 bases, J lost 5 bases, and 31 bases lay in between. CDR3 in amino acids: CASSYGLGDQAPAKETGELFF. In nucleotides, the CDR3 is TGTGCCAGCAGTTATGGGCTTGGGGATCAGGCCCCCGCGAAGGAAACCGGGGAGCTGTTTTTT.

This clone was found once. The chain combines TRBV2 with TRBJ2-7, with D hard to call. With 10 bases removed from V and 1 base from J, the gap between germline ends came to 14 bases. This CDR3 spans 13 amino acids. Looked up from germline, CDR1 is SNHLY and CDR2 is FYNNEI. Written as DNA, the CDR3 is TGTGCCACCAAGGACGGAAGATCCTACGAGCAGTACTTC. Amino acids: CATKDGRSYEQYF.

This clone appeared once. The chain uses TRBV2 and TRBJ1-4, with a possible D match to TRBD1 (6 bases). Germline CDR1 SNHLY, CDR2 FYNNEI. The CDR3 spans 13 residues. V dropped 7 bases and J dropped 7 bases, with 13 bases sitting between them. CDR3 coding DNA: TGTGCCAGCATGAGGGGGGCGGGTGAAAAACTGTTTTTT. It specifies CASMRGAGEKLFF.

This chain links TRBV28 with TRBJ1-3; 7 bases agree with TRBD1. The CDR3 has 13 residues. Germline V gene sequence: CDR1 MDHEN, CDR2 SYDVKM. CDR3 DNA sequence: TGTGCGGCGGACAGGCGCTCTGGAAACACCATATATTTT. It yields the protein CAADRRSGNTIYF.